Presented here are 8 T cell receptor beta chains from one specimen sequenced in a study of shared clonotypes between healthy human individuals. Some clones are missing from TCRdb's copy, which holds only in-frame ones; the method was immunoSEQ multiplex PCR. The repertoire holds about a million clones, roughly 80% seen once, with roughly 1.4% in the top ten. Sequenced sample: memory CD4+ T cells sorted from blood. The subset was: CD45RA-negative fraction. The receptors shown here come from a young man in good health.

This clone was observed a handful of times. This sample also contains other DNA sequences that code for the same CDR3. The genes are TRBV5-4 and TRBJ2-1; 8 bases are shared with TRBD2. V shed 0 bases, J shed 4 bases, and the junction held 6 bases outside the gene matches. The CDR3 runs to 16 residues. Germline values: CDR1 SGHNT, CDR2 YYREEE (reference sequence). As DNA, the CDR3 is TGTGCCAGCAGCTTGGGCTCGAGCGGGGGTTACAATGAGCAGTTCTTC. Translated: CASSLGSSGGYNEQFF.

The chain couples TRBV28 to TRBJ2-3; 13 nucleotides line up with TRBD2. CDR1 is MDHEN, CDR2 SYDVKM, per germline. V lost 5 bases to trimming and J lost 2 bases; unmatched junction nucleotides: 4. This CDR3 is built from 16 residues. The CDR3 region is CASSRLAGGSTDTQYF. The DNA for the CDR3 is TGTGCCAGCAGTCGACTAGCGGGGGGATCCACAGATACGCAGTATTTT.

This clone has a handful of counts. V and J are TRBV29-1 and TRBJ1-1; no reliable D call. The germline V gene has CDR1 SQVTM and CDR2 ANQGSEA. The CDR3 sequence is 14 residues long. V was cut by 7 bases and J by 0 bases, with 15 bases left in between. In nucleotides, the CDR3 is TGCAGCGGGATCCCGGGAGTCATGAACACTGAAGCTTTCTTT. Its translation is CSGIPGVMNTEAFF.

This clone was seen more than once but under ten times. The rearrangement links TRBV27 to TRBJ1-6; weak D call: TRBD1 (6 bases). V lost 6 bases, J lost 10 bases, and 13 bases lay in between. The CDR3 contains 13 residues. The germline CDR1 and CDR2 sequences are MNHEY and SMNVEV (reference sequence). The CDR3 nucleotides read TGTGCCAGCAGGGGCAACAGGGCCTCACCCCTCCACTTT. Its protein is CASRGNRASPLHF.

The chain carries TRBV12-5 and TRBJ2-5, with TRBD2 matching over 7 bases. The CDR3 extends over 15 amino acids. Losses at the gene ends were 6 bases for V and 4 bases for J; bases not matched to a gene: 11. Germline CDR1 is LGHNT and CDR2 is FRNRAP. CDR3 in DNA: TGTGCTAGTGGGGCGGGAGATGGAGGTAGAGAGACCCAGTACTTC. Its protein is CASGAGDGGRETQYF. Supplemented by reference TRBV12-5 and TRBJ2-5, the full variable domain reads DARVTQTPRHKVTEMGQEVTMRCQPILGHNTVFWYRQTMMQGLELLAYFRNRAPLDDSGMPKDRFSAEMPDATLATLKIQPSEPRDSAVYFCASGAGDGGRETQYFGPGTRLLVL.

The genes are TRBV19 and TRBJ2-3, with D tentatively TRBD1 (6 bases). V lost 3 bases, J lost 5 bases, and 12 bases lay in between. This CDR3 has 14 residues. Germline V gene lookup returns CDR1 LNHDA and CDR2 SQIVND (reference sequence). The DNA for the CDR3 is TGTGCCAGTAGTATTGGGACAACGGGAGATACGCAGTATTTT. This gives the protein CASSIGTTGDTQYF.

The chain employs TRBV10-3 and TRBJ2-7; 12 positions match TRBD2. The germline CDR1 and CDR2 sequences are ENHRY and SYGVKD. This CDR3 contains 15 residues. Losses at the gene ends were 6 bases for V and 4 bases for J; bases not matched to a gene: 7. CDR3 region: CAIRDLTSGSYEQYF. For the CDR3, the DNA is TGTGCCATCAGAGATTTGACTAGCGGGAGTTACGAGCAGTACTTC.

The table lists this clone with a count of one. This chain connects TRBV11-3 to TRBJ2-2; 12 bases fit TRBD1. The germline V gene has CDR1 SGHNT and CDR2 YENEEA. Germline trimming cut 1 base from V and 6 bases from J; bases unmatched to any gene: 3. The CDR3 is made up of 16 amino acids. In nucleotides, the CDR3 is TGTGCCAGCAGCTTAGGGGGACAGGGGGCCCCCGGGGAGCTGTTTTTT. Translating gives CASSLGGQGAPGELFF.